The sequence of this T cell receptor beta chain was determined in a study of identical twins. Findings and limits, study-wide: Out-of-frame TCR alpha sharing in monozygotic twins exceeded recombination model predictions. Twin pairs had excess sharing that was weaker in beta out-of-frame sequences. Researchers caution that invariant MAIT and iNKT cells could partly confound zero-insertion analyses.

V shed 7 bases, J shed 5 bases, and the junction held 18 bases outside the gene matches. The CDR3 length is 16 residues. Germline lookup yields CDR1 SGHRS and CDR2 YFSETQ. Template switching added a universal primer site, and cDNA bore unique molecular identifiers. TCRdb ran MiXCR on the 5' RACE reads and lists one entry per CDR3 protein. The data hold approximately 890,000 distinct CDR3 sequences, with around an eighth observed a single time. This clonotype turned up a few times. Its specificity is not known. These data are also associated with another study on yellow fever vaccine responses in identical twins.

The material sequenced was PBMCs. The rearrangement links TRBV5-1 to TRBJ2-7; 7 positions match TRBD1. This clonotype originated in a young woman in good health. The DNA for the CDR3 is TGCGCCAGCCGTTTAGGGGGACAGAAGGCGCAGGACGAGCAGTACTTC. Translated: CASRLGGQKAQDEQYF.